This T cell receptor (beta chain) was recovered during a study of response to subunit inactivated influenza vaccine. TCRdb called the RT-PCR reads again in MiXCR, with one record for every CDR3 protein. Here the sample spans 700,000 to 800,000 distinct CDR3 sequences, around 18% being singletons. Trimming removed 2 bases from V and 3 bases from J, with 5 bases in between. This CDR3 is 11 amino acids long. Germline V gene lookup returns CDR1 DFQATT and CDR2 SNEGSKA (reference sequence). There are a few counts of this clonotype. The sequence came from a man aged 50 to 60 who received an inactivated influenza vaccine. Here the sequenced sample was PBMCs from blood, taken 5 days after vaccination. This chain connects TRBV20-1 to TRBJ2-7; no clear D gene. CDR3 nucleotide sequence: TGCAGTGCTAGACTACTCTACGAGCAGTACTTC. Its protein product is CSARLLYEQYF.